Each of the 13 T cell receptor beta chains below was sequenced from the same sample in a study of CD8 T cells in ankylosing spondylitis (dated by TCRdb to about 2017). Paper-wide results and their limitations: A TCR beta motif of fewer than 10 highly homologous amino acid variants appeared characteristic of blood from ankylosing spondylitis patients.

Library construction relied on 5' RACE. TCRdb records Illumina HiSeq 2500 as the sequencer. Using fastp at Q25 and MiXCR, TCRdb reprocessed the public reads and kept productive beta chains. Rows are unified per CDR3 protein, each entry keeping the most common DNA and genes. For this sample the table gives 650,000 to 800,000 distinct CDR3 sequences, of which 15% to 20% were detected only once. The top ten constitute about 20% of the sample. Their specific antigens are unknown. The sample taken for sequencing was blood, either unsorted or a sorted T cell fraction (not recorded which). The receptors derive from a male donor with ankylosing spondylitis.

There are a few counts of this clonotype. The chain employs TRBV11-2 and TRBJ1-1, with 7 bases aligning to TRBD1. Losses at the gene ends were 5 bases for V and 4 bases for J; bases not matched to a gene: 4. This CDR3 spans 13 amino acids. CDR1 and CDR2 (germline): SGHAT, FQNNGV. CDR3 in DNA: TGTGCCAGCAGCATGGGACAGATCACTGAAGCTTTCTTT. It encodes CASSMGQITEAFF.

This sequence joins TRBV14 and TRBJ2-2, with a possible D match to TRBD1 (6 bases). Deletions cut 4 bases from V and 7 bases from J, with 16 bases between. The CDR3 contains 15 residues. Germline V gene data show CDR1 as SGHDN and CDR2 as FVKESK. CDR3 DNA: TGTGCCAGCAGCCCTGACAGGTCCTTGCACGGGGAGCTGTTTTTT. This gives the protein CASSPDRSLHGELFF.

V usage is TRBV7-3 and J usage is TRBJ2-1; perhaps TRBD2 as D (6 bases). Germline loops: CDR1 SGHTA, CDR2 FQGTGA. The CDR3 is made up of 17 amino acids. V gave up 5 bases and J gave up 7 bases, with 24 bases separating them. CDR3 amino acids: CASSTSPGLGGANEQFF. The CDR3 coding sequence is TGTGCCAGCAGCACCTCCCCGGGACTGGGCGGGGCTAATGAGCAGTTCTTC.

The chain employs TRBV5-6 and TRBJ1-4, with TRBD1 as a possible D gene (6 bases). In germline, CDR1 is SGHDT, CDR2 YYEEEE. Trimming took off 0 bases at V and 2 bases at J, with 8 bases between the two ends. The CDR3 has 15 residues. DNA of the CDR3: TGTGCCAGCAGCTTGGTACAGGGCACTAATGAAAAACTGTTTTTT. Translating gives CASSLVQGTNEKLFF. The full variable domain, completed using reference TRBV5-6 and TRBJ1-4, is DAGVTQSPTHLIKTRGQQVTLRCSPKSGHDTVSWYQQALGQGPQFIFQYYEEEERQRGNFPDRFSGHQFPNYSSELNVNALLLGDSALYLCASSLVQGTNEKLFFGSGTQLSVL.

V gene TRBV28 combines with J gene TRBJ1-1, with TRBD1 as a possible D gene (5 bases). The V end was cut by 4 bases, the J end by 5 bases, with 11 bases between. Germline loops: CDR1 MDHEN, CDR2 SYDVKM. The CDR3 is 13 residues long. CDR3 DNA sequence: TGTGCCAGCAGTTACCCGTCAGGGACTGAAGCTTTCTTT. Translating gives CASSYPSGTEAFF.

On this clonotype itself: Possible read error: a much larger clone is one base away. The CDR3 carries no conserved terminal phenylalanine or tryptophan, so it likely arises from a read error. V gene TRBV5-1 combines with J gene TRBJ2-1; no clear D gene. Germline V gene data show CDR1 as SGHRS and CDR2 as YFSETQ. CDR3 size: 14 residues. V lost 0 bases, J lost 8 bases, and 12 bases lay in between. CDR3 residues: CASSLDSLKHEQFS. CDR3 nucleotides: TGCGCCAGCAGCTTGGATAGTCTCAAGCATGAGCAGTTCTCC.

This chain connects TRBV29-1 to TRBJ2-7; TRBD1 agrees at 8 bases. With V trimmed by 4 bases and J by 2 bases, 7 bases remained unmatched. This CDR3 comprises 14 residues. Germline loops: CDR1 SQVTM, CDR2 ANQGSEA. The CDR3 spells CSVVRQGRTYEQYF. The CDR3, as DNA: TGCAGCGTTGTCCGACAGGGGAGGACCTACGAGCAGTACTTC.

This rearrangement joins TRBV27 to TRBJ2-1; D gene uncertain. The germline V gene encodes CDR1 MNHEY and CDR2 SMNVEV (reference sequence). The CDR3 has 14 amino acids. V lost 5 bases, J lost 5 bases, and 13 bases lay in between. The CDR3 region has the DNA TGTGCCAGCAGTGCCCTCCCTGGTGACAATGAGCAGTTCTTC. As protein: CASSALPGDNEQFF.

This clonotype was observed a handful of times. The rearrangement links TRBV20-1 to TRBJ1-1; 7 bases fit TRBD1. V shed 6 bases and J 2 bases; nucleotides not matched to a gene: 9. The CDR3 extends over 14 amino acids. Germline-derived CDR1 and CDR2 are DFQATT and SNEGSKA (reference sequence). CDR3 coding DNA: TGCAGTGCGAGGGACAGAGTACACAACACTGAAGCTTTCTTT. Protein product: CSARDRVHNTEAFF.

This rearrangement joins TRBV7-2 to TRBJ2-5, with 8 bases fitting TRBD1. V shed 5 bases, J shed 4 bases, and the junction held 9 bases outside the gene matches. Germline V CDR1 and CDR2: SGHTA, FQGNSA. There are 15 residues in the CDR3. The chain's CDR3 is CASSLWTGFIETQYF. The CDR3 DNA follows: TGTGCCAGCAGCCTGTGGACAGGGTTCATAGAGACCCAGTACTTC.

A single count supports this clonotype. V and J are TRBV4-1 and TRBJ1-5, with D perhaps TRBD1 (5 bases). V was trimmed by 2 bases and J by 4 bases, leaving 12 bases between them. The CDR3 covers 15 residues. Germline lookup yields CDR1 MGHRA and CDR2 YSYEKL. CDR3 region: CASSQRVGGNQPQHF. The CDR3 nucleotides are TGCGCCAGCAGCCAAAGAGTCGGGGGGAATCAGCCCCAGCATTTT.

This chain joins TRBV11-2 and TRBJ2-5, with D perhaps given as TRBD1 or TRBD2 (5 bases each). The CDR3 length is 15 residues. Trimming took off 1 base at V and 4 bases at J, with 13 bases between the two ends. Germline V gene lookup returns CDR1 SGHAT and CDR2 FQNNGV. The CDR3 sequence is CASSLALAGAETQYF. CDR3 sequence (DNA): TGTGCCAGCAGCTTAGCTCTAGCTGGGGCAGAGACCCAGTACTTC.

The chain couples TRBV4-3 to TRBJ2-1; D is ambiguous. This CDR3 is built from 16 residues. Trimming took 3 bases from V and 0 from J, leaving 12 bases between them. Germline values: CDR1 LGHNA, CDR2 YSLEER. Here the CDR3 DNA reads TGCGCCAGCAGCCACGCTTCGACGAGCTCCTACAATGAGCAGTTCTTC. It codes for CASSHASTSSYNEQFF.